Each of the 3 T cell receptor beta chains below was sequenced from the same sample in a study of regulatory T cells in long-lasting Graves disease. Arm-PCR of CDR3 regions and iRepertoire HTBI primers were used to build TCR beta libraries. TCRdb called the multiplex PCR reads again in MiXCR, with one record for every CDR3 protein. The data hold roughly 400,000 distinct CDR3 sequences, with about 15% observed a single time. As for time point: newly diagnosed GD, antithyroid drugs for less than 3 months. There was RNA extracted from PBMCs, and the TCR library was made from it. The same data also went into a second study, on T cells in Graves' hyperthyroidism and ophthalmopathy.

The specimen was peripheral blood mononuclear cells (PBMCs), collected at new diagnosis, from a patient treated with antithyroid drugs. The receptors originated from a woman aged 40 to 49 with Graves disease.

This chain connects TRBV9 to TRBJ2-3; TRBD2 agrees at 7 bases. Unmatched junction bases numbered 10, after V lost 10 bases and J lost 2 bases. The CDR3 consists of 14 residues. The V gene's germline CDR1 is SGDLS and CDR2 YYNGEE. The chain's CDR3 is CAAAGVGTTDTQYF. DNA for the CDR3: TGTGCCGCGGCGGGAGTTGGAACCACAGATACGCAGTATTTT.

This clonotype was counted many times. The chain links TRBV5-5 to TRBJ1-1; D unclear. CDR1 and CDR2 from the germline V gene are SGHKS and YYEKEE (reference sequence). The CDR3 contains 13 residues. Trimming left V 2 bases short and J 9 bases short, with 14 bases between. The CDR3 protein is CASSLVSVGKAFF. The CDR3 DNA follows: TGTGCCAGCAGCTTAGTTTCGGTGGGGAAAGCTTTCTTT. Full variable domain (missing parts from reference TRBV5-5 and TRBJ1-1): DAGVTQSPTHLIKTRGQQVTLRCSPISGHKSVSWYQQVLGQGPQFIFQYYEKEERGRGNFPDRFSARQFPNYSSELNVNALLLGDSALYLCASSLVSVGKAFFGQGTRLTVV.

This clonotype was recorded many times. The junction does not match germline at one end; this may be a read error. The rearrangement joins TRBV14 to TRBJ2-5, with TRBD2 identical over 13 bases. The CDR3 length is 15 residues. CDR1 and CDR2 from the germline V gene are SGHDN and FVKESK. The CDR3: CASSQALAGGETQYF. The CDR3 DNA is TGCGCCAGCAGCCAAGCACTAGCGGGGGGGGAGACCCAGTACTTC.